What follows are 15 T cell receptor beta chains derived from one specimen sequenced in a study of blood T cell repertoires in COVID-19. TCRdb keeps only in-frame clones here, not all; method: immunoSEQ multiplex PCR. The sample lists a few hundred thousand clones, about 88% occurring once. Material: PBMCs or T cells enriched from blood (not recorded which). The receptors shown here come from a woman aged 50 to 60 who had recovered from COVID-19.

The CDR3 DNA reads TGTGCCAGCAGCGCGGACAGGGGGGTCTACAATGAGCAGTTCTTC. This translates into CASSADRGVYNEQFF. This chain connects TRBV6-5 to TRBJ2-1, with 10 bases matching TRBD1. The CDR3 length is 15 residues. Germline values: CDR1 MNHEY, CDR2 SVGAGI. Trimming at V came to 6 bases and at J to 3 bases, leaving 5 bases not matched to a gene.

This rearrangement joins TRBV4-2 to TRBJ2-1, with D tentatively TRBD2 (6 bases). The CDR3 contains 15 residues. V lost 4 bases, J lost 8 bases, and 18 bases lay in between. Germline CDR1 is LGHNA and CDR2 is YNFKEQ. The CDR3 protein is CASSPSPGVGDEQFF. In DNA, the CDR3 is TGTGCCAGCAGCCCGTCCCCGGGAGTTGGGGATGAGCAGTTCTTC.

The chain recombines TRBV29-1 with TRBJ1-1; D is perhaps TRBD1 (6 bases). CDR3 size: 14 residues. The germline V gene encodes CDR1 SQVTM and CDR2 ANQGSEA. With 7 bases removed from V and 0 bases from J, the gap between germline ends came to 15 bases. The DNA of the CDR3 is TGCAGCGCCATAAAACAGGGTATGAACACTGAAGCTTTCTTT. Encoded protein: CSAIKQGMNTEAFF.

V gene TRBV28 combines with J gene TRBJ1-4; D perhaps matches TRBD1 (5 bases). Trimming removed 4 bases from V and 8 bases from J, with 14 bases in between. This CDR3 region has 14 residues. Germline V CDR1 and CDR2: MDHEN, SYDVKM. In DNA, the CDR3 is TGTGCCAGCAGTTCGGCGGGACTTGGGGAAAAACTGTTTTTT. This translates into CASSSAGLGEKLFF.

CDR3 residues: CASSPQQGEYEQYF. CDR3 nucleotides: TGTGCCAGCAGCCCCCAACAGGGGGAGTACGAGCAGTACTTC. The genes are TRBV7-2 and TRBJ2-7; 8 nucleotides align to TRBD1. CDR3 length: 14 residues. Trimming cost V 5 bases and J 4 bases; bases outside gene matches: 7. Germline lookup yields CDR1 SGHTA and CDR2 FQGNSA.

About this clone itself: One junction end disagrees with the germline gene, perhaps due to a read error. The J gene is TRBJ1-5, the V gene TRBV19; the match to TRBD1 covers 11 bases. In germline, CDR1 is LNHDA, CDR2 SQIVND (reference sequence). The CDR3 runs 15 residues. CDR3 nucleotides: TGTGCCAGTAGTACAAGGACAGGGGGCAAACAGCCCCAGCATTTT. Protein product: CASSTRTGGKQPQHF.

This clone was detected once. The genes are TRBV3-1 (or the pseudogene TRBV3-2) and TRBJ2-5, with a weak D call TRBD2 (5 bases). This CDR3 comprises 18 residues. Germline V gene lookup returns CDR1 LGHDT and CDR2 YNNKEL (reference sequence). V gave up 4 bases and J gave up 4 bases, with 25 bases separating them. The CDR3 region has the DNA TGTGCCAGCAGCCGCCAAGATCGAGCTAGCTCGGGTCCAGAGACCCAGTACTTC. Protein: CASSRQDRASSGPETQYF.

The chain employs TRBV5-1 and TRBJ1-1; D perhaps matches TRBD1 (6 bases). CDR3 length: 15 amino acids. Germline CDR1 reads SGHRS; CDR2 reads YFSETQ. V lost 0 bases and J lost 3, with 12 bases in between. CDR3 sequence (DNA): TGCGCCAGCAGCTTGGACAGGGTATATCACACTGAAGCTTTCTTT. Amino acids: CASSLDRVYHTEAFF.

The CDR3 nucleotides are TGCGCCAGCAGCTTGCAGGTCAGAGAAGCTGGAAACACCATATATTTT. This codes for CASSLQVREAGNTIYF. V and J are TRBV5-1 and TRBJ1-3; D unresolved. The CDR3 consists of 16 residues. Trimming left V 1 base short and J 2 bases short, with 13 bases between. Germline assignment: CDR1 SGHRS and CDR2 YFSETQ.

This chain connects TRBV18 to TRBJ1-1; D remains ambiguous. The CDR3 has 13 residues. CDR1 is KGHSH and CDR2 is LQKENI in the germline V gene. Trimming pared 3 bases from V and 1 base from J, leaving 6 bases between. The CDR3 reads CASSPSQNTEAFF. CDR3 bases: TGTGCCAGCTCACCCAGTCAGAACACTGAAGCTTTCTTT.

The rearrangement joins TRBV6-5 to TRBJ1-3, with D perhaps TRBD1 (5 bases). The CDR3 length is 15 residues. Germline V gene sequence: CDR1 MNHEY, CDR2 SVGAGI. V lost 6 bases, J lost 0 bases, and 12 bases lay in between. The CDR3 protein is CASSSTEVSGNTIYF. The CDR3 DNA follows: TGTGCCAGCAGCTCGACAGAAGTCTCTGGAAACACCATATATTTT.

The J gene is TRBJ2-2, the V gene TRBV6-2 or TRBV6-3, with D possibly being TRBD1 (5 bases). Germline CDR1 and CDR2: MNHEY and SVGEGT. This CDR3 is built from 14 residues. Trimming left V 0 bases short and J 8 bases short, with 10 bases between. CDR3 region: CASSYSSAGGELFF. As DNA, the CDR3 is TGTGCCAGCAGTTACTCGAGTGCAGGGGGGGAGCTGTTTTTT.

The chain combines TRBV7-9 with TRBJ2-7; 7 positions agree with TRBD1. Trimming took 5 bases from V and 3 from J; bases not matched to a gene: 7. The CDR3 runs to 14 residues. CDR1 and CDR2 (germline): SEHNR, FQNEAQ (reference sequence). The CDR3 DNA reads TGTGCCAGCAGCGAGACAGGGTTCTTCTACGAGCAGTACTTC. Amino acids: CASSETGFFYEQYF.

This clone was observed a single time. The rearrangement uses TRBV27 and TRBJ2-7; maybe TRBD2 (6 bases). Trimming shortened V by 6 bases and J by 1 base, and 13 bases separated the two germline ends. Looked up from germline, CDR1 is MNHEY and CDR2 is SMNVEV (reference sequence). The CDR3 contains 14 residues. The CDR3 reads CASRGLADSYEQYF. In DNA form, the CDR3 reads TGTGCCAGCAGGGGACTTGCGGATTCCTACGAGCAGTACTTC.

This CDR3 reads CASSPRGQMNTEAFF. The CDR3 nucleotides are TGTGCCAGCTCCCCCAGGGGACAAATGAACACTGAAGCTTTCTTT. The rearrangement joins TRBV2 to TRBJ1-1, with D perhaps matching TRBD1 (6 bases). Deletions cut 8 bases from V and 0 bases from J, with 16 bases between. From germline, CDR1 is SNHLY and CDR2 FYNNEI. There are 15 residues in the CDR3.